This TCR beta chain was identified during a study of blood T cell repertoires in COVID-19. V shed 7 bases and J 0 bases; nucleotides not matched to a gene: 13. This CDR3 has 18 amino acids. Looked up from germline, CDR1 is SQVTM and CDR2 is ANQGSEA. TCRdb keeps only in-frame clones here, not all; method: immunoSEQ multiplex PCR. The sample consists of 28,000 or so clones, nearly 95% of them appearing once. V usage is TRBV29-1 and J usage is TRBJ2-2; 11 bases line up with TRBD2. The sequence was collected from a human donor in a cohort sampled during active COVID-19. Sequences were obtained from peripheral blood. CDR3 sequence reads: CSAPGELAGGANTGELFF. Written as DNA, the CDR3 is TGCAGCGCCCCGGGGGAGCTAGCGGGAGGTGCGAACACCGGGGAGCTGTTTTTT.